What follows describes a single T cell receptor (beta chain). The data derive from a study of blood T cell repertoires in COVID-19. Overall study: Sites in the United States, Italy and Spain provided acute and convalescent COVID-19 samples. From T cells, B-cell-depleted T cells, or PBMCs came the material, which was cDNA or gDNA.

Source study methods: It was from reference gene primer amplification that nucleated cell counts were estimated. Produced via immunoSEQ multiplex PCR; TCRdb's table is partial and in-frame only. V, J and clone size are taken as reported in that table, and D and trimming were inferred from the DNA itself. The table lists around 70,000 clones, roughly 91% of them singletons. The germline gives CDR1 MGHDK, CDR2 SYGVNS. This CDR3 is 13 amino acids long. V was clipped by 3 bases and J by 6 bases, with 11 bases between them. The specimen was peripheral blood. This chain connects TRBV25-1 to TRBJ1-1, with D possibly TRBD1 on 6 matching bases. The clonotype originates from a man between 60 and 75 years old with acute or convalescent COVID-19. CDR3 amino acids: CASSDWEGAEAFF. CDR3 sequence (DNA): TGTGCCAGCAGTGATTGGGAGGGGGCTGAAGCTTTCTTT.